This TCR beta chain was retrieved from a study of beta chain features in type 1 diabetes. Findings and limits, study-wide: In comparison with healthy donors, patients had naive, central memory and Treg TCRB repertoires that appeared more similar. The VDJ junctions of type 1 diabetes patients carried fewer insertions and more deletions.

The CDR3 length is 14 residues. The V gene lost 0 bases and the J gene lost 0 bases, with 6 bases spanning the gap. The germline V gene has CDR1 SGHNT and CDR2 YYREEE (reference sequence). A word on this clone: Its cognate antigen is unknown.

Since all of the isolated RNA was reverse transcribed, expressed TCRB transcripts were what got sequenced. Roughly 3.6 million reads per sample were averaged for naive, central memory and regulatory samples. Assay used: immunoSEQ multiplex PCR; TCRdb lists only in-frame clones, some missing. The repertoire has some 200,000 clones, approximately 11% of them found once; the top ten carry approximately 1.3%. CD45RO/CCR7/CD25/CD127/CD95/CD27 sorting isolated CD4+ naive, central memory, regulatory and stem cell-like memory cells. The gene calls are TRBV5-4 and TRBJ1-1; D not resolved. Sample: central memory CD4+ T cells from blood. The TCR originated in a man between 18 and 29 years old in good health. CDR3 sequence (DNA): TGTGCCAGCAGCTTGGACAGCGTGAACACTGAAGCTTTCTTT. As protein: CASSLDSVNTEAFF.